The rows below give T cell receptor beta chains drawn from one sample of a study of human T cells and chemical hapten exposure. TCRdb reprocessed the RACE reads via MiXCR and lists one record per CDR3 protein. In the table there are about 34,000 distinct CDR3 sequences, less than 5.5% of which are singletons. The source material was whole blood. These receptors came from a human donor in good health. Some clones in this sample may be carry-over from other donors' samples. Each CDR3 is given with its conserved first and last residue. The D gene is left open where the match is weak. Some rows mark clone size as missing; the rest say once, few, many or name a class of expanded clone.

j_call	d_call	v_call	clone_size	cdr3_aa	cdr3_nt
TRBJ1-1	-	TRBV6-1	many	CASTDTEAFF	TGTGCCAGCACGGACACTGAAGCTTTCTTT
TRBJ1-4	-	TRBV20-1	many	CSAEQGLTNEKLFF	TGCAGTGCGGAACAGGGTTTAACTAATGAAAAACTGTTTTTT
TRBJ1-1	-	TRBV3-1	few	CASRQTGRDTEAFF	TGTGCCAGCAGACAAACAGGTCGGGATACTGAAGCTTTCTTT
TRBJ1-2	TRBD1	TRBV10-2	many	CASSYGTAYGYTF	TGCGCCAGCAGCTACGGGACAGCCTATGGCTACACCTTC
TRBJ2-7	-	TRBV7-2	many	CASSLTPGDSYEQYF	TGTGCCAGCAGCTTAACCCCGGGGGACTCCTACGAGCAGTACTTC
TRBJ2-7	TRBD2	TRBV10-3	many	CAISDLRDRGTSGAYEQYF	TGTGCCATCAGTGACCTACGGGACAGGGGGACTAGCGGGGCCTACGAGCAGTACTTC
TRBJ2-1	-	TRBV20-1	few	CSASGGTRDPEQFF	TGCAGTGCTAGCGGCGGGACGCGAGATCCGGAGCAGTTCTTC
TRBJ1-1	TRBD1	TRBV12-3/TRBV12-4	many	CASSFDRGEAFF	TGTGCCAGCAGTTTTGACAGGGGCGAAGCTTTCTTT
TRBJ1-1	-	TRBV2	-	CVSSLGEKTEAFF	TGTGTCAGCAGTTTAGGAGAAAAGACTGAAGCTTTCTTT
TRBJ2-1	-	TRBV6-2/TRBV6-3	few	CASSYRVEQFF	TGTGCCAGCAGTTACCGGGTCGAGCAGTTCTTC
TRBJ2-3	-	TRBV7-2	many	CASIKRSGTDTQYF	TGTGCCAGCATCAAGAGGTCTGGCACAGATACGCAGTATTTT
TRBJ2-4	-	TRBV5-4	many	CASSLVGGVAKNIQYF	TGTGCCAGCAGCTTGGTGGGGGGAGTAGCCAAAAACATTCAGTACTTC
TRBJ2-1	-	TRBV6-1	many	CASSSRTASRGQFF	TGTGCCAGCAGTAGCCGGACAGCGTCGCGCGGGCAGTTCTTC
TRBJ1-4	TRBD1	TRBV19	few	CASSDRGNEKLFF	TGTGCCAGCAGTGACAGGGGAAATGAAAAACTGTTTTTT
TRBJ1-4	TRBD1	TRBV28	-	CASRTGGPNEKLFF	TGTGCCAGCAGGACAGGGGGCCCTAATGAAAAACTGTTTTTT
TRBJ2-1	-	TRBV15	many	CATSRDFPGLEDEQFF	TGTGCCACCAGCAGAGATTTCCCCGGACTCGAAGATGAGCAGTTCTTC
TRBJ2-3	-	TRBV11-2	few	CASSFDWNTDTQYF	TGTGCCAGCAGCTTCGATTGGAACACAGATACGCAGTATTTT
TRBJ1-4	-	TRBV29-1	many	CSVRGTTNEKLFF	TGCAGCGTTAGGGGGACAACTAATGAAAAACTGTTTTTT
TRBJ1-2	TRBD1	TRBV20-1	many	CSASKGQGASYGYTF	TGCAGTGCTAGTAAGGGACAGGGGGCAAGCTATGGCTACACCTTC
TRBJ1-1	TRBD1	TRBV20-1	many	CSASPQGTLNTEAFF	TGCAGTGCTAGTCCACAGGGGACCTTGAACACTGAAGCTTTCTTT
TRBJ1-1	-	TRBV18	many	CASSPPFAGSTEAFF	TGTGCCAGCTCACCCCCGTTCGCGGGTAGCACTGAAGCTTTCTTT
TRBJ2-3	-	TRBV20-1	many	CSAPAGSSTDTQYF	TGCAGTGCCCCGGCGGGGTCTAGCACAGATACGCAGTATTTT
TRBJ1-5	-	TRBV21-1	few	CASSEGSGVSNQPQHF	TGTGCCAGCAGCGAAGGGTCCGGAGTTAGCAATCAGCCCCAGCATTTT
TRBJ2-7	-	TRBV11-3	many	CASSLGFGEQYF	TGTGCCAGCAGCTTAGGCTTCGGCGAGCAGTACTTC
TRBJ2-3	TRBD2	TRBV5-8	many	CASSTGTSANTDTQYF	TGTGCCAGCAGCACCGGGACTAGCGCAAACACAGATACGCAGTATTTT
TRBJ1-1	-	TRBV5-8	many	CASSFQFTEAFF	TGTGCCAGCAGCTTCCAGTTCACTGAAGCTTTCTTT
TRBJ1-2	TRBD1	TRBV6-5	many	CASSWSDRPNFYGYTF	TGTGCCAGCAGTTGGTCGGACAGGCCAAACTTCTATGGCTACACCTTC
TRBJ2-7	TRBD2	TRBV29-1	many	CSTRAGVNEQYF	TGCAGCACCCGGGCGGGGGTCAACGAGCAGTACTTC
TRBJ2-2	TRBD1	TRBV6-6	many	CASSYPQAGTGDAGELFF	TGTGCCAGCAGTTACCCCCAAGCCGGGACAGGGGATGCCGGGGAGCTGTTTTTT
TRBJ2-5	TRBD2	TRBV6-5	many	CATSSGSWGETQYF	TGTGCCACCTCTAGCGGGAGTTGGGGAGAGACCCAGTACTTC
TRBJ2-1	-	TRBV7-2	-	CASSFERSSNEQFF	TGTGCCAGCAGCTTCGAGAGGTCCAGCAATGAGCAGTTCTTC
TRBJ1-5	-	TRBV18	-	CASSPGGSNQPQHF	TGTGCCAGCTCCCCTGGCGGAAGCAATCAGCCCCAGCATTTT
TRBJ2-5	-	TRBV2	few	CASSESPPGTQYF	TGTGCCAGCAGTGAGTCTCCGCCAGGGACCCAGTACTTC
TRBJ1-2	-	TRBV20-1	many	CSARIGYGYTF	TGCAGTGCTAGAATAGGATATGGCTACACCTTC
TRBJ2-3	TRBD2	TRBV18	-	CASQPTGLADRTDTQYF	TGTGCCAGCCAACCTACGGGACTAGCGGATCGCACAGATACGCAGTATTTT
TRBJ2-2	TRBD2	TRBV12-5	-	CASGSRAGGDTGELFF	TGTGCTAGTGGTTCCAGAGCGGGGGGAGACACCGGGGAGCTGTTTTTT
TRBJ2-7	-	TRBV12-3/TRBV12-4	many	CASSFGQWYEQYF	TGTGCCAGCAGTTTTGGACAGTGGTACGAGCAGTACTTC
TRBJ1-1	-	TRBV6-1	few	CASNRLDTEAFF	TGTGCCAGTAATCGCTTGGACACTGAAGCTTTCTTT
TRBJ2-3	-	TRBV29-1	many	CSFGRTVGLTDTQYF	TGCAGCTTTGGGCGGACAGTAGGGCTCACAGATACGCAGTATTTT
TRBJ2-2	-	TRBV5-4	many	CASSLSGDTGELFF	TGTGCCAGCAGCTTGTCGGGGGACACCGGGGAGCTGTTTTTT
TRBJ1-2	TRBD1	TRBV6-5	many	CASSYSGQGVYGYTF	TGTGCCAGCAGTTACTCGGGACAGGGGGTCTATGGCTACACCTTC
TRBJ2-2	-	TRBV7-2	many	CASSLAGKTGGELFF	TGTGCCAGCAGCTTAGCAGGGAAAACGGGCGGGGAGCTGTTTTTT
TRBJ1-1	-	TRBV10-3	-	CAISESLGREYTEAFF	TGTGCCATCAGTGAGTCGTTAGGCAGGGAGTACACTGAAGCTTTCTTT
TRBJ2-7	-	TRBV12-3/TRBV12-4	-	CASSLGGGYEQYF	TGTGCCAGCAGTTTAGGGGGCGGATACGAGCAGTACTTC